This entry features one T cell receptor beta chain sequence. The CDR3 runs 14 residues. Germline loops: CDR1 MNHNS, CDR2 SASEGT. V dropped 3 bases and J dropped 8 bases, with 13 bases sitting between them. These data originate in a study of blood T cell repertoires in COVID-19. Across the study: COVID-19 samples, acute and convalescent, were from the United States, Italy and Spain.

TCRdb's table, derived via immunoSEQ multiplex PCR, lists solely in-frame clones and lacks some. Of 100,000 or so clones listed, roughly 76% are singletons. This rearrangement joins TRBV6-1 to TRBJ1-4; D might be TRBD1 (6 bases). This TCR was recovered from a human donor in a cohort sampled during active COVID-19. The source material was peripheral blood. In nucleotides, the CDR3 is TGTGCCAGCAGTGACAGGGGAGCCGACGAAAAACTGTTTTTT. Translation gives CASSDRGADEKLFF.